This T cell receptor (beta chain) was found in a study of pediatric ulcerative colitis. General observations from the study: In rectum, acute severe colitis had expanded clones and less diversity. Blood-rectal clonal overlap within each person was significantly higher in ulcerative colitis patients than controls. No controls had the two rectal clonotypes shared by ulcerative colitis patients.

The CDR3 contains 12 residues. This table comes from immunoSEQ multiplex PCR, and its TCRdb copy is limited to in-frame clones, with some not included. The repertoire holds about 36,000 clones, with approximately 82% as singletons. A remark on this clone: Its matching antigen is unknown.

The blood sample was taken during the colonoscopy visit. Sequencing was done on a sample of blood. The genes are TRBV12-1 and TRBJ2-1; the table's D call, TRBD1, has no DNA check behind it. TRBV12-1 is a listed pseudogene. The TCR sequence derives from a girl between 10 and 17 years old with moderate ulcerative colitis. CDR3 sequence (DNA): TGTGCCAGCAGCCCCCCAGACAATGAGCAGTTCTTC. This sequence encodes CASSPPDNEQFF.